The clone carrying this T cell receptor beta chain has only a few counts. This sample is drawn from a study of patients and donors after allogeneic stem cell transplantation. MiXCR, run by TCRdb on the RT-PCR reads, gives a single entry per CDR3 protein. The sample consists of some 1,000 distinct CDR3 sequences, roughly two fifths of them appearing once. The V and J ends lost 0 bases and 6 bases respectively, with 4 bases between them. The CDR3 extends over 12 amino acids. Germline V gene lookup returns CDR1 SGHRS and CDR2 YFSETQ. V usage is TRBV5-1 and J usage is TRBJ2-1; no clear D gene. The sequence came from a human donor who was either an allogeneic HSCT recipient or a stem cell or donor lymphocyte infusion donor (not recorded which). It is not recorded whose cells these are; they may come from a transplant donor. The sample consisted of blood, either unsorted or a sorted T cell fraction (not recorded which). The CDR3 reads CASSLVRNEQFF. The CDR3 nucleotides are TGCGCCAGCAGCTTGGTGCGCAATGAGCAGTTCTTC.